In this sample, the clone carrying this T cell receptor (beta chain) turned up many times. MiXCR, run by TCRdb on the multiplex PCR reads, gives a single entry per CDR3 protein. There are fewer than 200,000 distinct CDR3 sequences in the sample; 30% to 40% occur only once, and about 3.8% lies in the top ten. The data stem from a study of breast tumors, draining lymph nodes, adjacent tissues. Samples came from axillary lymph nodes draining the breast cancer. The V gene end was trimmed by 2 bases and the J gene end by 2 bases; junction bases not matched to a gene: 5. This CDR3 has 16 amino acids. Per germline, CDR1 DFQATT and CDR2 SNEGSKA (reference sequence).

This chain links TRBV20-1 with TRBJ2-1, with TRBD2 matching 11 bases. The material sequenced was axillary lymph node tissue. The sequence was obtained from a female donor with breast cancer. Some clones in this sample may be carry-over from other donors' samples. CDR3 nucleotides: TGCAGTGCTAGAACCCGACTAGCGGGGACCTACAATGAGCAGTTCTTC. Residues: CSARTRLAGTYNEQFF.